What follows are 20 T cell receptor beta chains derived from one specimen sequenced in a study of T cell responses to AZD1222 COVID-19 vaccine. The method was immunoSEQ multiplex PCR; TCRdb's version includes in-frame clones alone and lacks a portion of them. The table includes 150,000 or so clones, around 90% detected once. Sample: peripheral blood, taken on day 0 of AZD1222 vaccination. All receptors come from an adult in good health.

This rearrangement joins TRBV15 to TRBJ2-1; D possibly matches TRBD1 or TRBD2 (6 bases each). Germline-derived CDR1 and CDR2 are LNHNV and YYDKDF (reference sequence). V lost 5 bases to trimming and J lost 6 bases, with 14 bases between them. CDR3 length: 14 amino acids. CDR3 protein: CATSEEGGINEQFF. DNA of the CDR3: TGTGCCACCAGCGAGGAAGGGGGGATCAATGAGCAGTTCTTC.

The chain carries TRBV4-2 and TRBJ1-5; D is perhaps TRBD1 (5 bases). The CDR3 runs 14 residues. V was clipped by 2 bases and J by 11 bases, with 16 bases between them. Germline loops: CDR1 LGHNA, CDR2 YNFKEQ. The DNA for the CDR3 is TGTGCCAGCAGCCAACTCCAGGGCGATGGAGCCCAGCATTTT. It encodes CASSQLQGDGAQHF.

This chain joins TRBV7-3 and TRBJ1-2; D gene uncertain. The germline CDR1 and CDR2 sequences are SGHTA and FQGTGA. Trimming pared 5 bases from V and 6 bases from J, leaving 13 bases between. The CDR3 spans 13 residues. DNA for the CDR3: TGTGCCAGCAGCCAGACGGTGTTTGATGGCTACACCTTC. It specifies CASSQTVFDGYTF.

The chain links TRBV7-6 to TRBJ1-1; 7 bases match TRBD1. The germline V gene has CDR1 SGHVS and CDR2 FNYEAQ. The CDR3 spans 15 residues. Germline trimming cut 5 bases from V and 4 bases from J; bases unmatched to any gene: 10. This chain's CDR3 is CASSPGGGRGTEAFF. The CDR3 region has the DNA TGTGCCAGCAGCCCAGGGGGGGGAAGGGGCACTGAAGCTTTCTTT.

CDR3: CASSVGRGLTSEQYF. The DNA of the CDR3 is TGTGCCAGCAGCGTAGGGAGAGGCTTAACATCCGAGCAGTACTTC. The rearrangement links TRBV9 to TRBJ2-7, with D unclear. Trimming removed 0 bases at V and 6 bases at J, with 16 bases between. CDR3 length equals 15 residues. Germline loops: CDR1 SGDLS, CDR2 YYNGEE.

V and J are TRBV10-2 and TRBJ2-7; D is unresolved. Germline V lookup: CDR1 WSHSY, CDR2 SAAADI. V lost 0 bases and J lost 1, with 7 bases in between. The CDR3 contains 14 residues. CDR3 DNA sequence: TGCGCCAGCAGTGAGTCAGGCAGATCCTACGAGCAGTACTTC. This sequence encodes CASSESGRSYEQYF.

The chain carries TRBV10-3 and TRBJ1-2, with a possible D match to TRBD1 (6 bases). The CDR3 runs 13 residues. V was clipped by 6 bases and J by 4 bases, with 12 bases between them. The germline V gene has CDR1 ENHRY and CDR2 SYGVKD. The CDR3 protein is CAISSRGGYGYTF. CDR3 sequence (DNA): TGTGCCATCAGCTCAAGGGGGGGCTATGGCTACACCTTC.

The chain couples TRBV7-8 to TRBJ2-7; TRBD2 agrees at 7 bases. The V gene end was trimmed by 5 bases and the J gene end by 2 bases; junction bases not matched to a gene: 6. The germline CDR1 and CDR2 sequences are SGHVS and FQNEAQ. CDR3 length equals 14 residues. Here the CDR3 reads CASSRGGGAYEQYF. The CDR3, as DNA: TGTGCCAGCAGCCGAGGTGGGGGGGCCTACGAGCAGTACTTC. Filled out from reference TRBV7-8 and TRBJ2-7, the complete variable domain reads GAGVSQSPRYKVAKRGQDVALRCDPISGHVSLFWYQQALGQGPEFLTYFQNEAQLDKSGLPSDRFFAERPEGSVSTLKIQRTQQEDSAVYLCASSRGGGAYEQYFGPGTRLTVT.

V is TRBV7-9 and J is TRBJ2-5; D remains ambiguous. This CDR3 contains 16 residues. Germline loops: CDR1 SEHNR, CDR2 FQNEAQ (reference sequence). Trimming stripped 5 bases from V and 4 bases from J, with 20 bases between. This chain's CDR3 is CASSPGLAGLGETQYF. CDR3 nucleotides: TGTGCCAGCAGCCCGGGTTTGGCTGGGCTCGGAGAGACCCAGTACTTC.

The chain employs TRBV16 and TRBJ1-1; D remains ambiguous. V shed 0 bases and J shed 5 bases, with 10 bases lying between them. Germline V gene lookup returns CDR1 KGHSY and CDR2 FQNENV. This CDR3 has 14 residues. In nucleotides, the CDR3 is TGTGCCAGCAGCCAATCTCGGGTTAATACTGAAGCTTTCTTT. It encodes CASSQSRVNTEAFF.

The J gene is TRBJ1-1, the V gene TRBV3-1 (or the pseudogene TRBV3-2), with D perhaps matching TRBD1 (5 bases). Deletions cut 0 bases from V and 1 base from J, with 12 bases between. The CDR3 totals 16 residues. CDR1 is LGHDT and CDR2 is YNNKEL in the germline V gene (reference sequence). The CDR3 DNA follows: TGTGCCAGCAGCCAAGACCCGGGACGACCGAACACTGAAGCTTTCTTT. Its protein is CASSQDPGRPNTEAFF.

The CDR3 protein is CASSIGVLDTQYF. CDR3 sequence (DNA): TGTGCCAGTAGTATAGGCGTTCTAGATACGCAGTATTTT. The V and J genes are TRBV19 and TRBJ2-3; the D is unclear. The CDR3 has 13 amino acids. The germline V gene has CDR1 LNHDA and CDR2 SQIVND (reference sequence). V lost 1 base to trimming and J lost 5 bases, with 7 bases between them. The whole variable domain, remainder taken from reference TRBV19 and TRBJ2-3, is DGGITQSPKYLFRKEGQNVTLSCEQNLNHDAMYWYRQDPGQGLRLIYYSQIVNDFQKGDIAEGYSVSREKKESFPLTVTSAQKNPTAFYLCASSIGVLDTQYFGPGTRLTVL.

Remarks on this clone: One end of the junction fails to match germline, which may point to a read error. V usage is TRBV7-2 and J usage is TRBJ2-2; 11 nucleotides align to TRBD2. This CDR3 has 16 residues. From germline, CDR1 is SGHTA and CDR2 FQGNSA. The CDR3: CASTLAGGMNTGELFF. The DNA of the CDR3 is TGTGCCAGCACCTTAGCGGGGGGGATGAACACCGGGGAGCTGTTTTTT.

This clone was detected a few times. The DNA for the CDR3 is TGTGCCAGCAGTCGGCAGGGTGGTGGCTACACCTTC. It yields the protein CASSRQGGGYTF. V and J are TRBV6-5 and TRBJ1-2; D possibly corresponds to TRBD1 (5 bases). The V end lost 5 bases, the J end lost 7 bases, and 11 bases lay between the germline ends. Germline V gene lookup returns CDR1 MNHEY and CDR2 SVGAGI. There are 12 residues in the CDR3.

The V call is TRBV7-9, the J call TRBJ2-7; 7 bases agree with TRBD1. The V and J ends lost 5 bases and 4 bases, in that order; junction bases with no gene match: 11. Germline lookup yields CDR1 SEHNR and CDR2 FQNEAQ (reference sequence). The CDR3 covers 15 residues. In nucleotides, the CDR3 is TGTGCCAGCAGCCCTGGGACAGAAGTAATTTACGAGCAGTACTTC. It yields the protein CASSPGTEVIYEQYF.

The rearrangement uses TRBV19 and TRBJ1-5; D is unresolved. Germline CDR1 is LNHDA and CDR2 is SQIVND (reference sequence). Deletions cut 7 bases from V and 2 bases from J, with 12 bases between. The CDR3 contains 14 residues. The CDR3 here is CASISPGGNQPQHF. For the CDR3, the DNA is TGTGCCAGTATCTCCCCCGGCGGCAATCAGCCCCAGCATTTT.

The chain carries TRBV6-5 and TRBJ1-5; D remains ambiguous. The CDR3 has 13 residues. V was pared by 6 bases and J by 0 bases, with 6 bases between. CDR1 MNHEY and CDR2 SVGAGI come from the germline V gene. The CDR3: CASSQDSNQPQHF. The CDR3 DNA reads TGTGCCAGCAGCCAGGATAGCAATCAGCCCCAGCATTTT.

The V gene is TRBV6-2 or TRBV6-3, the J gene TRBJ1-5; a possible D gene is TRBD1 (6 bases). Germline CDR1 is MNHEY and CDR2 is SVGEGT. This CDR3 has 15 residues. V lost 6 bases and J 2 bases, leaving 14 bases between the germline ends. The CDR3 loop is CASSLTGSGNQPQHF. The DNA for the CDR3 is TGTGCCAGCAGCCTAACAGGGTCAGGCAATCAGCCCCAGCATTTT.

This chain joins TRBV18 and TRBJ2-7; 12 bases line up with TRBD1. CDR1 is KGHSH, CDR2 LQKENI, per germline. The CDR3 is 14 amino acids. Germline trimming cut 5 bases from V and 7 bases from J; bases unmatched to any gene: 6. CDR3: CASSWGQGAREQYF. Here the CDR3 DNA reads TGTGCCAGCTCATGGGGACAGGGGGCGCGTGAGCAGTACTTC.

The chain recombines TRBV3-1 (or the pseudogene TRBV3-2) with TRBJ1-1; 7 nucleotides match TRBD1. V was clipped by 3 bases and J by 5 bases; unmatched bases: 9. CDR3 length equals 15 residues. Germline V gene data show CDR1 as LGHDT and CDR2 as YNNKEL (reference sequence). CDR3 sequence: CASSHPRTRGTEAFF. The CDR3 DNA reads as TGTGCCAGCAGCCATCCCAGAACCAGGGGGACTGAAGCTTTCTTT.